This TCR beta chain was recovered during a study of blood T cell repertoires in COVID-19. Across the study: Samples representing acute and convalescent COVID-19 were sourced from the United States, Italy and Spain. In each case, the material was cDNA or gDNA derived from T cells, B-cell-depleted T cells, or PBMCs.

Original processing methods: Reference gene primer amplification in the assay estimated nucleated cell counts. The assay was immunoSEQ multiplex PCR, and TCRdb's table has in-frame clones only and misses some. V, J and clone size were drawn from that table, and D and trimming were deduced from the DNA. The data contain a few hundred thousand clones, about 87% of them singletons. CDR3 length: 17 residues. J lost 7 bases, V lost 6 bases, and 13 bases had no gene match. Germline V gene lookup returns CDR1 MNHEY and CDR2 SMNVEV (reference sequence). The sequenced sample consisted of peripheral blood. This chain joins TRBV27 and TRBJ1-6, with 9 nucleotides matching TRBD1. The TCR was taken from a woman aged 45-65 years who had recovered from COVID-19. This chain's CDR3 is CASSLAFTGGRNSPLHF. CDR3 DNA: TGTGCCAGCAGCTTAGCCTTCACAGGGGGCAGGAATTCACCCCTCCACTTT.